This T cell receptor (beta chain) was obtained from a study of blood T cell repertoires in COVID-19. The repertoire was sequenced with immunoSEQ multiplex PCR; TCRdb's copy has only in-frame clones and lacks some. The repertoire holds fewer than 200,000 clones, with over 70% as singletons. The clonotype comes from a woman aged 45-59 years in a cohort exposed to, infected with or recovered from COVID-19 (not recorded which). The sample consisted of PBMCs or T cells enriched from blood (not recorded which).

The CDR3 DNA reads TGTGCCAGCAGCGTAGGGGGACAGGTTGGAAATGAAAAACTGTTTTTT. As protein: CASSVGGQVGNEKLFF. The chain is built from TRBV9 and TRBJ1-4, with 8 nucleotides matching TRBD1. Germline loops: CDR1 SGDLS, CDR2 YYNGEE. This CDR3 has 16 residues. J gave up 5 bases and V 0 bases, and 6 bases lay outside the gene matches.